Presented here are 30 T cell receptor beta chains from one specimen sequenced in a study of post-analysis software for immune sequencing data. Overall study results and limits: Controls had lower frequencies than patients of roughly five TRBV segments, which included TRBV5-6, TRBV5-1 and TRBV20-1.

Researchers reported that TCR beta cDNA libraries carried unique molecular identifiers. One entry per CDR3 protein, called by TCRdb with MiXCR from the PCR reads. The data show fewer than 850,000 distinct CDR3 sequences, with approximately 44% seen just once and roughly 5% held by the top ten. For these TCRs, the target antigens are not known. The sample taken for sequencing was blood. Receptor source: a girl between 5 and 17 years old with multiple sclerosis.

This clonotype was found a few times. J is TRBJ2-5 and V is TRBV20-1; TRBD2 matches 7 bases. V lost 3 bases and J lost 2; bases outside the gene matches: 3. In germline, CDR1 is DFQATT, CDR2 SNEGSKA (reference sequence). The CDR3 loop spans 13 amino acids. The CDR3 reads CSARREMQETQYF. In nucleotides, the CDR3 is TGCAGTGCTAGGCGGGAGATGCAAGAGACCCAGTACTTC.

DNA of the CDR3: TGTGCCAGCAGTTTGCGGGACAGGGGGCTCACTGAAGCTTTCTTT. Amino acids: CASSLRDRGLTEAFF. The chain uses TRBV27 and TRBJ1-1; TRBD1 aligns across 12 bases. The junction had 3 bases not matched to a gene; V was cut back by 3 bases and J by 4 bases. In germline, CDR1 is MNHEY, CDR2 SMNVEV (reference sequence). The CDR3 is 15 residues long.

Written as DNA, the CDR3 is TGTGCCAGCAGTTTACAGGGGGATGAGCAGTTCTTC. Its protein is CASSLQGDEQFF. The V and J genes are TRBV12-3 or TRBV12-4 and TRBJ2-1, with TRBD1 matching 7 bases. The CDR3 contains 12 residues. The trim removed 2 bases at V and 8 bases at J, leaving 0 bases unmatched.

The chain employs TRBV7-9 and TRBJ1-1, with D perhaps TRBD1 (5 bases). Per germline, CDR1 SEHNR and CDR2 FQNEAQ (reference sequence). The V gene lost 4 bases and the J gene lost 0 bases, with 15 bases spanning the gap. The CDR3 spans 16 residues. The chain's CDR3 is CASSWGVGVMNTEAFF. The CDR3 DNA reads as TGTGCCAGCAGCTGGGGGGTTGGGGTCATGAACACTGAAGCTTTCTTT.

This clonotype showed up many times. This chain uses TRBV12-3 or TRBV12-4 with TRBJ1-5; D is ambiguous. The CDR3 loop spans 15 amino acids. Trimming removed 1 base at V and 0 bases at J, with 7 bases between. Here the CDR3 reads CASSLGGYSNQPQHF. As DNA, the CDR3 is TGTGCCAGCAGTTTAGGGGGATATAGCAATCAGCCCCAGCATTTT.

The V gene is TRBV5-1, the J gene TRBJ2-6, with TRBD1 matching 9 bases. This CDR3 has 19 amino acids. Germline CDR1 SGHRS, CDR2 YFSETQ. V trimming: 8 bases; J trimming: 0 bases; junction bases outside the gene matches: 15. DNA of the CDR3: TGCGCCAGTAACTCCATCCCGGGACAGGGAACCTCTGGGGCCAACGTCCTGACTTTC. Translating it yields CASNSIPGQGTSGANVLTF.

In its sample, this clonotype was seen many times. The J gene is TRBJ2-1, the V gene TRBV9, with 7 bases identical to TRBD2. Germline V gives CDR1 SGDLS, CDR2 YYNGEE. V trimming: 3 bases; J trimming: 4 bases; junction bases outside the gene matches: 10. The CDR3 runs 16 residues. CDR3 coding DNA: TGTGCCAGCAGCGGCCCACTAGCGCGGGGGTACAATGAGCAGTTCTTC. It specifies CASSGPLARGYNEQFF.

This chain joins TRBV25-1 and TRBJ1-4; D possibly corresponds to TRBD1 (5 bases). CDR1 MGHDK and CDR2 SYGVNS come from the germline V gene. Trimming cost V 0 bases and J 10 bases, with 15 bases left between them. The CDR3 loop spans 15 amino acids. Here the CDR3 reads CASSEYGGGAGKLFF. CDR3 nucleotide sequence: TGTGCCAGCAGTGAATATGGCGGCGGGGCGGGAAAACTGTTTTTT.

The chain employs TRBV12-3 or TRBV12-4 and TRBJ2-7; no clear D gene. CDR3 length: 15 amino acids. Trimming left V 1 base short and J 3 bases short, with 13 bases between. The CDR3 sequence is CASSLESTAIYEQYF. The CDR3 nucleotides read TGTGCCAGCAGTTTAGAGTCCACGGCCATCTACGAGCAGTACTTC.

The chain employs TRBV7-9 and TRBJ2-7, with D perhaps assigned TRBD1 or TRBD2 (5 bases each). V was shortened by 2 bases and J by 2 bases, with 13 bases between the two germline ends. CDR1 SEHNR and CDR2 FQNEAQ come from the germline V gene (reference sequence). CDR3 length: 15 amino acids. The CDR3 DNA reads TGTGCCAGCAGCTTAATTGGGCAGGGACCCTACGAGCAGTACTTC. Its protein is CASSLIGQGPYEQYF.

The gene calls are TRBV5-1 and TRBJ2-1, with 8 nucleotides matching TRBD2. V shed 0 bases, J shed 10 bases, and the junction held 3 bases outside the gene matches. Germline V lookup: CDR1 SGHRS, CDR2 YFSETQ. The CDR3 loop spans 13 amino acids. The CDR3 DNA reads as TGCGCCAGCAGCTTGGGGGGACTAGAAGAGCAGTTCTTC. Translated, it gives CASSLGGLEEQFF.

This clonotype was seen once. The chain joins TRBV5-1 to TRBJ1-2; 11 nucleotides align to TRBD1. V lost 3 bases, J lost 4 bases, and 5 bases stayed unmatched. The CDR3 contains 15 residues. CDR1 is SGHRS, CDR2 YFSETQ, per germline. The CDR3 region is CASSSRDRGIYGYTF. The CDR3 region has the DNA TGCGCCAGCAGCTCCCGGGACAGGGGGATCTATGGCTACACCTTC.

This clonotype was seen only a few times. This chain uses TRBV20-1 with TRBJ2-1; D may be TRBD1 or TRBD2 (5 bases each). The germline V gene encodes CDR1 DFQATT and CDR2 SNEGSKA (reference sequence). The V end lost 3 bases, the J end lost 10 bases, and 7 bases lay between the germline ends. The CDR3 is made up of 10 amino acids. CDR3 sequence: CSASGDEQFF. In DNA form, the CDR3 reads TGCAGTGCTAGCGGGGACGAGCAGTTCTTC.

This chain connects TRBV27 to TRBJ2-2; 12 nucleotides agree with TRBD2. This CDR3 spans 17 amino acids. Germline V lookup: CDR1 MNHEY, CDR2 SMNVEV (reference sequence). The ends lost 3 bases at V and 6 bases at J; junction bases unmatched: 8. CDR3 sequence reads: CASSFFGTSGFSGELFF. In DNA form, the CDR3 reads TGTGCCAGCAGTTTTTTCGGGACTAGCGGGTTCTCCGGGGAGCTGTTTTTT.

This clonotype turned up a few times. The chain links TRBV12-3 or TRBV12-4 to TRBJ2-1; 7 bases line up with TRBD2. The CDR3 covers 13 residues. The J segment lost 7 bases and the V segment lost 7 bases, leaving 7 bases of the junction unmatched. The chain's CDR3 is CASTNTGRNEQFF. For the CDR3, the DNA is TGTGCCAGCACCAACACCGGGAGGAATGAGCAGTTCTTC.

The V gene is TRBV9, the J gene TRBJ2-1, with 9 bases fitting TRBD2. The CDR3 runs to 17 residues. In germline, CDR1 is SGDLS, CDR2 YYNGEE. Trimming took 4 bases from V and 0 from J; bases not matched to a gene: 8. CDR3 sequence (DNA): TGTGCCAGCAGCCCCCGACTAGCGGCAAGCTCCTACAATGAGCAGTTCTTC. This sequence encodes CASSPRLAASSYNEQFF.

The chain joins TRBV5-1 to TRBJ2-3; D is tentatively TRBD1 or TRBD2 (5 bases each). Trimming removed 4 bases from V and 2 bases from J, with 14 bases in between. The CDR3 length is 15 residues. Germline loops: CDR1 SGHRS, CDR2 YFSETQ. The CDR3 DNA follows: TGCGCCAGCAGCAAATGGGACGAGGTCACAGATACGCAGTATTTT. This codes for CASSKWDEVTDTQYF.

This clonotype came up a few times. The CDR3 DNA follows: TGTGCCAGCAGTTACGATCTTTTGAAAAGCGGGAGGCCCCAAGAGACCCAGTACTTC. Its protein is CASSYDLLKSGRPQETQYF. J is TRBJ2-5 and V is TRBV6-2 or TRBV6-3; 9 nucleotides align to TRBD2. This CDR3 has 19 amino acids. CDR1 is MNHEY, CDR2 SVGEGT, per germline. V was pared by 2 bases and J by 1 base, with 14 bases of the junction left unmatched.

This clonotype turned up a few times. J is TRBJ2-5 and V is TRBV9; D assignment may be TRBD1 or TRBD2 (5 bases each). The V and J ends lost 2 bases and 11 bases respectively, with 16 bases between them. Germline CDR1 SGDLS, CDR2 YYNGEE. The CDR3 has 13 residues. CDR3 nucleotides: TGTGCCAGCAGCGTGGGGACGCGCCCAGAGCAGTACTTC. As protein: CASSVGTRPEQYF.

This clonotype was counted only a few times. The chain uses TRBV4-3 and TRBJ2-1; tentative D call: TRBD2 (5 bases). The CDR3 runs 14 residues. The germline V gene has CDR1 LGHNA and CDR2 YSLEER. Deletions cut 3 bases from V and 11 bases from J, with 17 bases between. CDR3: CASSHHAETTQQFF. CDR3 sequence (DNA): TGCGCCAGCAGCCACCACGCCGAGACTACCCAGCAGTTCTTC.

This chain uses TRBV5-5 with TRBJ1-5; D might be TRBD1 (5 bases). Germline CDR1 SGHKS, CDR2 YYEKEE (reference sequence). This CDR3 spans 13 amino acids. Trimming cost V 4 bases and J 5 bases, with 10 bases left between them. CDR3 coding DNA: TGTGCCAGCAGCACCGGGACCTATCAGCCCCAGCATTTT. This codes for CASSTGTYQPQHF.

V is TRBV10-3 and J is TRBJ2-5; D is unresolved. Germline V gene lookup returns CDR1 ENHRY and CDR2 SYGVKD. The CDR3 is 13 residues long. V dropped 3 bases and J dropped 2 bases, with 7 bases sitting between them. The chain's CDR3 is CAISEGEQETQYF. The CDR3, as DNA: TGTGCCATCAGTGAAGGCGAGCAAGAGACCCAGTACTTC.

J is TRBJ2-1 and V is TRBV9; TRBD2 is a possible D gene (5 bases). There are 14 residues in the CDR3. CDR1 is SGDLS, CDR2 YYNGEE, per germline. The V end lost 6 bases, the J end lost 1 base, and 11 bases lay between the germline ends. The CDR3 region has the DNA TGTGCCAGCACCACTAGTCTGTCCTACAATGAGCAGTTCTTC. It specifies CASTTSLSYNEQFF.

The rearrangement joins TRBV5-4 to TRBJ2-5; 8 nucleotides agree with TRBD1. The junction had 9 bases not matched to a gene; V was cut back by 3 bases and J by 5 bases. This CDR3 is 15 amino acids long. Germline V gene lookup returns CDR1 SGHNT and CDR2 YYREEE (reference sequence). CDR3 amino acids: CASSSGTGRRETQYF. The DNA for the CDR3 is TGTGCCAGCAGCTCCGGGACAGGCCGTCGGGAGACCCAGTACTTC. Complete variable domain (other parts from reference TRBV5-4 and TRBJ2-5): ETGVTQSPTHLIKTRGQQVTLRCSSQSGHNTVSWYQQALGQGPQFIFQYYREEENGRGNFPPRFSGLQFPNYSSELNVNALELDDSALYLCASSSGTGRRETQYFGPGTRLLVL.

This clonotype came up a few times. The CDR3 bases are TGTGCCAGCAGTTTATGGGCCTCTGGGGCCAACGTCCTGACTTTC. Its translation is CASSLWASGANVLTF. J is TRBJ2-6 and V is TRBV27, with D unresolved. The V gene lost 1 base and the J gene lost 0 bases, with 4 bases spanning the gap. The CDR3 contains 15 residues. Germline assignment: CDR1 MNHEY and CDR2 SMNVEV (reference sequence).

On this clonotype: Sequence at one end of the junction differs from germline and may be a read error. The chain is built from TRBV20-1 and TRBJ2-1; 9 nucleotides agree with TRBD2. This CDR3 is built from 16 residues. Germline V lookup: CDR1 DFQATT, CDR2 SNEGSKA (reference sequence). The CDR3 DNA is TGCGGTGCTAGAGATGGAGGGGTCGCGGGAGGGAGTGAGCAGTTCTTC. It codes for CGARDGGVAGGSEQFF.

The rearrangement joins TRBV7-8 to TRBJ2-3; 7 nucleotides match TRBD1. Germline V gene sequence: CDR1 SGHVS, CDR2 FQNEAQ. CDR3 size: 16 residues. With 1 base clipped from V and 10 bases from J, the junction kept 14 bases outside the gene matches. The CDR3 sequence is CASSLVGQGVGDAQYF. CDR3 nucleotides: TGTGCCAGCAGCTTAGTCGGTCAGGGGGTTGGGGATGCGCAGTATTTT.

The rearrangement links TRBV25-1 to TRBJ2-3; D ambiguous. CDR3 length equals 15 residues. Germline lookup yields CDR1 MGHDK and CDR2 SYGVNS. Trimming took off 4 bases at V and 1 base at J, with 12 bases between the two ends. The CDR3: CASSAPLGGTDTQYF. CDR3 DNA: TGTGCCAGCAGTGCCCCCCTTGGGGGCACAGATACGCAGTATTTT.

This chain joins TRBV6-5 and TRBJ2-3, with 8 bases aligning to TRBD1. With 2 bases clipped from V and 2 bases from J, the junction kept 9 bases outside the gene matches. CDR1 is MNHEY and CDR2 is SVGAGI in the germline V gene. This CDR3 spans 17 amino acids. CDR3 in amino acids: CASSYGAGTGATDTQYF. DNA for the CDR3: TGTGCCAGCAGTTACGGTGCGGGGACAGGAGCCACAGATACGCAGTATTTT.

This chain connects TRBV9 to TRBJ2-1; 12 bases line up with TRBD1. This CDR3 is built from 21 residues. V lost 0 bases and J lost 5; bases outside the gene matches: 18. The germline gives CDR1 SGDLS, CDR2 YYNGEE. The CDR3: CASSVAWEGGQGAISDNEQFF. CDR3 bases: TGTGCCAGCAGCGTAGCTTGGGAGGGGGGACAGGGGGCTATCTCTGACAATGAGCAGTTCTTC.